Described below is a single T cell receptor (beta chain) sequence and its context. Its specificity is not known. The source of the sample is a study of CD8 T cells in ankylosing spondylitis. The study, taken as a whole, reports: A TCR beta motif of seven or eight highly homologous variants appeared characteristic of ankylosing spondylitis blood. Disease-linked clones were found to be CD8+ and relatively rare in peripheral blood.

TCRdb redid the calling of the 5' RACE reads with MiXCR, one entry per CDR3 protein. This table has approximately 90,000 distinct CDR3 sequences, 7.5% to 9% appearing once. This TCR came from a male donor with ankylosing spondylitis or in good health (not recorded which). The sequencing sample was made of blood, either unsorted or a sorted T cell fraction (not recorded which).

The CDR3 coding sequence is TGTGCCAGCCCCGGGACGGGCAGCACAATGAACACTGAAGCTTTCTTT. Translation: CASPGTGSTMNTEAFF. The rearrangement uses TRBV7-4 and TRBJ1-1; tentative D call: TRBD1 (5 bases). The V end was cut by 8 bases, the J end by 0 bases, with 19 bases between. The CDR3 totals 16 residues. CDR1 is SGHVT, CDR2 SQSDAQ, per germline.